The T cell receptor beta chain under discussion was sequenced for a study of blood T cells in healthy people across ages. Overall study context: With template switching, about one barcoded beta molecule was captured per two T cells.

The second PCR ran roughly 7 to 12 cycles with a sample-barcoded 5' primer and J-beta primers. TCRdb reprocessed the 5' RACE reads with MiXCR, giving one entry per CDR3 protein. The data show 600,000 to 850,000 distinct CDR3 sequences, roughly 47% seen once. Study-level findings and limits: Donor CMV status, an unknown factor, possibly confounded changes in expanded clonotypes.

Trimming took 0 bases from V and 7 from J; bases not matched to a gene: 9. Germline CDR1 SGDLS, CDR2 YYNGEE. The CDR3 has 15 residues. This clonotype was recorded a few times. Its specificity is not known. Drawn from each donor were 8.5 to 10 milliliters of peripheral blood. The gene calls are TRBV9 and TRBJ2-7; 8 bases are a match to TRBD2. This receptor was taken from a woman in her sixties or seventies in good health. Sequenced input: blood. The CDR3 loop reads CASSVVSGGPTEQYF. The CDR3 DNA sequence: TGTGCCAGCAGCGTAGTCTCGGGGGGGCCTACTGAGCAGTACTTC.